This T cell receptor (beta chain) derives from a study of OX40 agonist ivuxolimab in advanced cancers. The overall study: Ivuxolimab, an agonist antibody against OX40 (CD134), was given to patients. Every 2 weeks, patients got intravenous ivuxolimab at one of six dose levels (0.01-10 mg/kg). Study results and limitations: Average numbers of expanded clones were greater in CD8+ T cells than in CD4+.

This clone appeared a single time. The target antigen is unknown. The data were produced by immunoSEQ multiplex PCR, yet TCRdb's version contains in-frame clones alone and is incomplete. The table records some 43,000 clones, 86% of them present only once. The germline gives CDR1 SGHTA, CDR2 FQGTGA. This CDR3 is built from 13 residues. Trimming left V 2 bases short and J 3 bases short, with 7 bases between. Researchers took blood at baseline, on cycle 4 day 1, and on cycle 7 day 1. This sample comprised CD4+ or CD8+ T cells sorted from blood, obtained in a trial of the OX40 agonist ivuxolimab. The clonotype comes from an adult with an advanced solid tumor such as melanoma, head and neck, liver or kidney cancer. The chain joins TRBV7-3 to TRBJ2-5; D is unclear. The CDR3 protein is CASSLSKEETQYF. DNA for the CDR3: TGTGCCAGCAGCTTATCGAAGGAAGAGACCCAGTACTTC.